This entry is about one TCR beta chain. The record originates from a study of blood T cell repertoires in COVID-19. From germline, CDR1 is SGHTA and CDR2 FQGNSA. Trimming cost V 2 bases and J 4 bases, with 14 bases left between them. This CDR3 has 15 amino acids. Method: immunoSEQ multiplex PCR; TCRdb's copy keeps in-frame clones and lacks some. The sample lists around 150,000 clones; approximately 80% were seen once. The genes are TRBV7-2 and TRBJ1-1, with D possibly being TRBD1 (6 bases). Sequencing used PBMCs or T cells enriched from blood (not recorded which). The origin of this receptor is a man aged 35 to 55 who had recovered from COVID-19. The CDR3 coding sequence is TGTGCCAGCAGCTTATGGGGGGGGCGCGGCACTGAAGCTTTCTTT. Translated: CASSLWGGRGTEAFF.